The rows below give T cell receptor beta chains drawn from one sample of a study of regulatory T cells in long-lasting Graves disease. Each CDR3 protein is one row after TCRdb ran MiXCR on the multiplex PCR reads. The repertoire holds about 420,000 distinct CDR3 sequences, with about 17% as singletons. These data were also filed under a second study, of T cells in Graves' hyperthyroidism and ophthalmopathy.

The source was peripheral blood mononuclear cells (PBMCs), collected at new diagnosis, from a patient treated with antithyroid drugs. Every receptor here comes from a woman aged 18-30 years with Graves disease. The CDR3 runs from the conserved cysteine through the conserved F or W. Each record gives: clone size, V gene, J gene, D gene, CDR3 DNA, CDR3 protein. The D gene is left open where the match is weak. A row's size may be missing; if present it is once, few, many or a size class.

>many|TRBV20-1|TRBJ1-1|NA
TGCAGTGCTAGGCGGGGGGCGAACCTCCGAAACACTGAAGCTTTCTTT
CSARRGANLRNTEAFF
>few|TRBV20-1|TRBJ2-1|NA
TGCAGTGCTAGATTAGCGAGGGCGCACAATGAGCAGTTCTTC
CSARLARAHNEQFF
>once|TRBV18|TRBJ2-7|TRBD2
TGTGCCAGCTCACCCGGGACTACCTCCTACGAGCAGTACTTC
CASSPGTTSYEQYF
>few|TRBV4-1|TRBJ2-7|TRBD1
TGCGCCAGCAGCCAGGGTCGACAGGGGCGATCCTACGAGCAGTACTTC
CASSQGRQGRSYEQYF
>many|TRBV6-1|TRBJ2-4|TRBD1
TGTGCCAGCAGACACGGGACAGGGGGGAAAAACATTCAGTACTTC
CASRHGTGGKNIQYF
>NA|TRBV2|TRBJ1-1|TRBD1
TGTGCCAGCAGTCGGGGACAGCTGAACACTGAAGCTTTCTTT
CASSRGQLNTEAFF
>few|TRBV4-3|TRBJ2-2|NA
TGCGCCAGCAGCCAAGGACCCGGGCGGGACGGGGAGCTGTTTTTT
CASSQGPGRDGELFF
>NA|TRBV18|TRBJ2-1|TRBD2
TGTGCCAGCTCATCACTAGCGGGAGGGACCAATGAGCAGTTCTTC
CASSSLAGGTNEQFF
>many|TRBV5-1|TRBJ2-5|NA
TGCGCCAGCAGCGTCGTCCGGGACAACCAAGAGACCCAGTACTTC
CASSVVRDNQETQYF
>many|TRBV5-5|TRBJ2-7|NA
TGTGCCAGCAGCTTGACGGACAGAGACTACGAGCAGTACTTC
CASSLTDRDYEQYF
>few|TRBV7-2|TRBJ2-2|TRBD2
TGTGCCAGCAGCTTCACGGGAGGAGACACCGGGGAGCTGTTTTTT
CASSFTGGDTGELFF
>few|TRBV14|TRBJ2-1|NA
TGTGCCAGCAGCCAACCCGGGACCGGGCTTCATGAGCAGTTCTTC
CASSQPGTGLHEQFF
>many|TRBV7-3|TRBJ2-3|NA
TGTGCCAGCCGCTTAACCCGGGTTAGCACAGATACGCAGTATTTT
CASRLTRVSTDTQYF
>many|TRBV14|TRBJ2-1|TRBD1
TGTGCCAGCAGCCAACGACAGGGCTCCTACAATGAGCAGTTCTTC
CASSQRQGSYNEQFF
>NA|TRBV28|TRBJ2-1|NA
TGTGCCAGCAGTTTACAAGGGGGGTACGATGAGCAGTTCTTC
CASSLQGGYDEQFF
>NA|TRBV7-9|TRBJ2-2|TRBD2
TGTGCCAGCAGCTCCTGTAGCGGGAGAACCGGGGAGCTGTTTTTT
CASSSCSGRTGELFF
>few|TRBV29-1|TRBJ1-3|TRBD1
TGCAGCGTTTCGACAGGGGCCGCTGGAAACACCATATATTTT
CSVSTGAAGNTIYF
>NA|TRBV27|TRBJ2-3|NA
TGTGCCAGCAGTGGACCTAGTTGGCCAGATACGCAGTATTTT
CASSGPSWPDTQYF
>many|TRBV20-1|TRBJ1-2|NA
TGCAGTGCTAGTCAAACAGGGCGGAACTATGGCTACACCTTC
CSASQTGRNYGYTF
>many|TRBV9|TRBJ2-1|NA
TGTGCCAGCAGCGTAGACAATGAGCAGTTCTTC
CASSVDNEQFF
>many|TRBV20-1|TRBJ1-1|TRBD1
TGCAGTGCTAGCGCTAACAGGGGGAACACTGAAGCTTTCTTT
CSASANRGNTEAFF
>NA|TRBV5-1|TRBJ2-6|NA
TGCGCCAGCAGCCCGACTCCTTTCTCTGGGGCCAACGTCCTGACTTTC
CASSPTPFSGANVLTF
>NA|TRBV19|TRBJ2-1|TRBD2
TGTGCCAGTAGTATAGGAGCCCTAGCGGGAGGCTACAATGAGCAGTTCTTC
CASSIGALAGGYNEQFF
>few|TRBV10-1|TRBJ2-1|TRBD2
TGCGCCAGCAGTGAAATGGTTAGCGGGGGTAGCTCCTACAATGAGCAGTTCTTC
CASSEMVSGGSSYNEQFF
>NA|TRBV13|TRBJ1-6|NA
TGTGCCAGCAGCTCCTCAACAGGGCTATATAATTCACCCCTCCACTTT
CASSSSTGLYNSPLHF
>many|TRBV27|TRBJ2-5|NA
TGTGCCACCCACCGGGCAGGGAATCAAGAGACCCAGTACTTC
CATHRAGNQETQYF
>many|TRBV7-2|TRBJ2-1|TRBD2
TGTGCCAGCAGCTTGGACCGGGACTACTACAATGAGCAGTTCTTC
CASSLDRDYYNEQFF
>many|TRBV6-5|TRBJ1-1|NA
TGTGCCAGCAGTTCGGGGGGGAACACTGAAGCTTTCTTT
CASSSGGNTEAFF
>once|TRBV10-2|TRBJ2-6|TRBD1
TGCGCCAGCAGCACAGGGGCCGCGGGCTCTGGGGCCAACGTCCTGACTTTC
CASSTGAAGSGANVLTF
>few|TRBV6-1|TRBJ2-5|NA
TGTGCCAGCAGATCTATACTCGGCCAAGAGACCCAGTACTTC
CASRSILGQETQYF
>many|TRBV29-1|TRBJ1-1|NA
TGCAGCGTTCCCTGGGGCGGATTGAACACTGAAGCTTTCTTT
CSVPWGGLNTEAFF
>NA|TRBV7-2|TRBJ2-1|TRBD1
TGTGTCAGCAGCCAACCGACAGGGTATGAGCAGTTCTTC
CVSSQPTGYEQFF
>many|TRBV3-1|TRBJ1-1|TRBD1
TGTGCCAGCAGCCTGACAGGGGCTGAAGCTTTCTTT
CASSLTGAEAFF
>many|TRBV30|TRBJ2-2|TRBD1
TGTGCCTGGACCGGGACAGTAAACACCGGGGAGCTGTTTTTT
CAWTGTVNTGELFF
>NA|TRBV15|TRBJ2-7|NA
TGTGCCACCAGTGCGGGCACCTACGAGCAGTACTTC
CATSAGTYEQYF
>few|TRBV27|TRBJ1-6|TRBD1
TGTGCCAGCAGTTTAAACAGGGGGAGCTCCTATAATTCACCCCTCCACTTT
CASSLNRGSSYNSPLHF
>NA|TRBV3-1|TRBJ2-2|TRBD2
TGTGCCAGCAGCCAAGAAGGAGCGGGAGGGAACACCGGGGAGCTGTTTTTT
CASSQEGAGGNTGELFF
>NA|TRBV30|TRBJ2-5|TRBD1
TGTGCTATGGACAGGAGCCAAGAGACCCAGTACTTC
CAMDRSQETQYF
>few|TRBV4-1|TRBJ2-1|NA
TGCGCCAGCAGCCAAGATCTCACGGAACGCTACAATGAGCAGTTCTTC
CASSQDLTERYNEQFF
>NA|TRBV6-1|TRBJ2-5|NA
TGTGCCAGCAGTGGGACTTCTGCACAAGAGACCCAGTACTTC
CASSGTSAQETQYF
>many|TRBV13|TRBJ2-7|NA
TGTGCCAGCAGCTTGGGCCGGGCAGCCTACGAGCAGTACTTC
CASSLGRAAYEQYF
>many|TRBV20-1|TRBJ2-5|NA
TGCAGTGCTAGGGAAATGCGTGAGACCCAGTACTTC
CSAREMRETQYF
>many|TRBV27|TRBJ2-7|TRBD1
TGTGCCAGCAGTTTAGCCGCCGGGACAGGGTTCGAGCAGTACTTC
CASSLAAGTGFEQYF
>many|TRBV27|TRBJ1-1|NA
TGTGCCAGCAGTACAGGGACCACTGAAGCTTTCTTT
CASSTGTTEAFF
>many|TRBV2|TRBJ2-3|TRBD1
TGTGCCAGCAGTAGGACAGGGGGCGTCGCAGATACGCAGTATTTT
CASSRTGGVADTQYF
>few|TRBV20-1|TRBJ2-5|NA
TGCAGTGCGTGGGCTACAGGTTCCCAAGAGACCCAGTACTTC
CSAWATGSQETQYF
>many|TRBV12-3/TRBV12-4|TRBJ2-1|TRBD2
TGTGCCAGCAGTTTCCCCGGGAGGAGCAATGAGCAGTTCTTC
CASSFPGRSNEQFF
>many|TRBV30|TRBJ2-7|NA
TGTGCCTGGAGTGTACAGGCCCCCGAGCAGTACTTC
CAWSVQAPEQYF